The 17 T cell receptor beta chains below were found in one sample sequenced in a study of T-cell reconstitution after alpha-beta-depleted transplantation in children (dated by TCRdb to between 2015 and 2016). What this sample's treatment or condition label stands for: allogeneic hematopoietic cell transplantation with graft depleted of TCRalphabeta T cells and CD19 B cells. The library was prepared using PCR. Sequencing was performed on an Illumina HiSeq 2500. To normalize quantification of the TCRbeta repertoire, the TCR libraries were built with molecular barcoding that relied on unique molecular identifiers. TCRdb redid the processing of the public reads, applying fastp at Q25 and MiXCR, and retained in-frame beta chains. When rows share a CDR3 protein, they turn into one entry using the most common DNA and genes. This sample is represented by 450,000 to 600,000 distinct CDR3 sequences; 10% to 15% of them were singletons. The top ten constitute 2.2% of the sample.

The source was PBMCs, mostly from graft donor cells, collected 360 days after TCRalphabeta/CD19-depleted stem cell transplant. The receptors were gathered from a male patient younger than 18 who had a stem cell transplant for acute myeloid leukemia, so the T cells may come from the graft donor.

This chain links TRBV7-2 with TRBJ2-1; 9 nucleotides agree with TRBD2. The germline V gene has CDR1 SGHTA and CDR2 FQGNSA. J lost 10 bases, V lost 5 bases, and 27 bases had no gene match. This CDR3 is 20 amino acids long. The CDR3 nucleotides read TGTGCCAGCAGCCGCCTGGGAGGGGGTGTCAGTGCGGGAGGGTTCAGGGAGCAGTTCTTC. Translating gives CASSRLGGGVSAGGFREQFF.

V is TRBV24-1 and J is TRBJ2-7, with TRBD1 as a possible D gene (6 bases). The V end lost 2 bases, the J end lost 6 bases, and 13 bases lay between the germline ends. Per germline, CDR1 KGHDR and CDR2 SFDVKD. The CDR3 covers 14 residues. The CDR3 DNA is TGTGCCACCAGTGATTACCAGGACAGCTCCGAGCAGTACTTC. It specifies CATSDYQDSSEQYF.

The gene calls are TRBV20-1 and TRBJ2-3; 10 bases are a match to TRBD1. This CDR3 is built from 16 residues. Germline CDR1 is DFQATT and CDR2 is SNEGSKA (reference sequence). Trimming took 2 bases from V and 1 from J; bases not matched to a gene: 6. The CDR3, as DNA: TGCAGTGCTAGATCTTGGGACAGGGGTCGCACAGATACGCAGTATTTT. Its protein product is CSARSWDRGRTDTQYF.

This clonotype was counted between two and nine times. This chain connects TRBV28 to TRBJ2-1, with 8 bases aligning to TRBD2. The V segment lost 6 bases and the J segment 7 bases; nucleotides outside the gene matches: 14. CDR1 MDHEN and CDR2 SYDVKM come from the germline V gene. The CDR3 is 16 residues long. CDR3 loop: CASSRRPGLGVNEQFF. The CDR3, as DNA: TGTGCCAGCAGCCGTCGGCCGGGACTAGGGGTAAATGAGCAGTTCTTC.

This clonotype appeared a few times. V usage is TRBV11-1 and J usage is TRBJ2-7; D is ambiguous. The CDR3 has 15 amino acids. The germline gives CDR1 SGHAT, CDR2 FQDESV (reference sequence). The germline V and J ends were trimmed by 4 bases and 0 bases, with 13 bases remaining between them. The CDR3, as DNA: TGTGCCAGCAGCTGGGGATGGACGGCCTCCTACGAGCAGTACTTC. Its translation is CASSWGWTASYEQYF. Full variable domain (missing parts from reference TRBV11-1 and TRBJ2-7): EAEVAQSPRYKITEKSQAVAFWCDPISGHATLYWYRQILGQGPELLVQFQDESVVDDSQLPKDRFSAERLKGVDSTLKIQPAELGDSAMYLCASSWGWTASYEQYFGPGTRLTVT.

This clonotype was observed at least ten times. The rearrangement links TRBV12-3 or TRBV12-4 to TRBJ1-5, with D possibly TRBD1 on 5 matching bases. This CDR3 has 14 residues. The V and J ends lost 1 base and 9 bases respectively, with 13 bases between them. The chain's CDR3 is CASSLVGLQGPQHF. The DNA of the CDR3 is TGTGCCAGCAGTTTAGTAGGGCTTCAGGGGCCCCAGCATTTT.

The V gene is TRBV29-1, the J gene TRBJ2-7, with D perhaps matching TRBD2 (7 bases). The CDR3 spans 12 residues. The germline gives CDR1 SQVTM, CDR2 ANQGSEA. The V gene lost 5 bases and the J gene lost 7 bases, with 15 bases spanning the gap. The CDR3 is CSVWGGLKEQYF. The CDR3 bases are TGCAGCGTTTGGGGGGGGCTAAAAGAGCAGTACTTC.

This clonotype was detected only a few times. This rearrangement joins TRBV24-1 to TRBJ1-5; D is undetermined. With 4 bases removed from V and 9 bases from J, the gap between germline ends came to 9 bases. CDR1 and CDR2 (germline): KGHDR, SFDVKD. The CDR3 extends over 12 amino acids. The CDR3 reads CATSDDIGPQHF. DNA for the CDR3: TGTGCCACCAGTGACGATATTGGGCCCCAGCATTTT.

The chain recombines TRBV5-1 with TRBJ2-7, with a tentative D call TRBD2 (6 bases). Germline V gene lookup returns CDR1 SGHRS and CDR2 YFSETQ. The length of the CDR3 is 15 residues. Trimming cost V 1 base and J 5 bases, with 16 bases left between them. CDR3 sequence (DNA): TGCGCCAGCAGCTTGTCGGGAGTAAGGAACGACGAGCAGTACTTC. Translating gives CASSLSGVRNDEQYF.

The rearrangement uses TRBV4-1 and TRBJ2-1, with 11 positions matching TRBD1. V trimming: 1 base; J trimming: 1 base; junction bases outside the gene matches: 15. The CDR3 spans 21 residues. CDR1 and CDR2 from the germline V gene are MGHRA and YSYEKL. The CDR3 region has the DNA TGCGCCAGCAGCCAAGTGCGCGGGACAGGGGGACCCCGAGGGTCCTACAATGAGCAGTTCTTC. Encoded protein: CASSQVRGTGGPRGSYNEQFF.

This clonotype was observed many times. V usage is TRBV7-2 and J usage is TRBJ2-3; 9 bases line up with TRBD2. The V segment lost 2 bases and the J segment 1 base; nucleotides outside the gene matches: 4. Germline lookup yields CDR1 SGHTA and CDR2 FQGNSA. The CDR3 sequence is 16 residues long. CDR3 sequence reads: CASSLSAGGGTDTQYF. DNA of the CDR3: TGTGCCAGCAGCTTATCGGCGGGAGGGGGCACAGATACGCAGTATTTT.

This clonotype was picked up many times. The chain joins TRBV24-1 to TRBJ2-7, with 7 bases fitting TRBD2. Germline lookup yields CDR1 KGHDR and CDR2 SFDVKD. J lost 6 bases, V lost 3 bases, and 16 bases had no gene match. The CDR3 totals 17 residues. CDR3 bases: TGTGCCACCAGTGATGGACCGACTAGCAGCGGGATCTCCGAGCAGTACTTC. Translation gives CATSDGPTSSGISEQYF.

This chain links TRBV29-1 with TRBJ1-1; the match to TRBD1 covers 8 bases. The V gene's germline CDR1 is SQVTM and CDR2 ANQGSEA. The CDR3 runs 12 residues. The CDR3 spells CRVRTGQTEAFF. The CDR3 nucleotides read TGCAGAGTTCGGACAGGGCAAACTGAAGCTTTCTTT.

This clonotype was seen at least ten times. The chain employs TRBV14 and TRBJ2-7; 8 nucleotides align to TRBD2. The V gene end was trimmed by 0 bases and the J gene end by 4 bases; junction bases not matched to a gene: 8. The CDR3 totals 16 residues. CDR1 is SGHDN, CDR2 FVKESK, per germline. Written as DNA, the CDR3 is TGTGCCAGCAGCCAAGATCACGAACTAGCGGAATACGAGCAGTACTTC. Residues: CASSQDHELAEYEQYF.

This clonotype was detected only a few times. V and J are TRBV11-2 and TRBJ1-1, with 11 bases lining up with TRBD1. CDR1 is SGHAT and CDR2 is FQNNGV in the germline V gene. V lost 4 bases to trimming and J lost 0 bases; unmatched junction nucleotides: 10. This CDR3 has 18 residues. This chain's CDR3 is CASSSKPGQGVLNTEAFF. The CDR3 coding sequence is TGTGCCAGCAGCTCCAAACCGGGACAGGGGGTTTTGAACACTGAAGCTTTCTTT. Using reference TRBV11-2 and TRBJ1-1 for the parts outside the CDR3, the full variable domain is EAGVAQSPRYKIIEKRQSVAFWCNPISGHATLYWYQQILGQGPKLLIQFQNNGVVDDSQLPKDRFSAERLKGVDSTLKIQPAKLEDSAVYLCASSSKPGQGVLNTEAFFGQGTRLTVV.

This clonotype was picked up many times. The V gene is TRBV28, the J gene TRBJ2-6; 9 nucleotides agree with TRBD2. Trimming took 3 bases from V and 0 from J; bases not matched to a gene: 9. This CDR3 has 19 amino acids. The germline V gene encodes CDR1 MDHEN and CDR2 SYDVKM. This chain's CDR3 is CASSFGIALAGSGANVLTF. The CDR3 nucleotides are TGTGCCAGCAGTTTCGGTATAGCACTAGCGGGCTCTGGGGCCAACGTCCTGACTTTC.

This clonotype occurred once. The gene calls are TRBV11-3 and TRBJ2-1; D is uncertain. The CDR3 consists of 12 residues. V lost 5 bases and J 10 bases, leaving 12 bases between the germline ends. CDR1 SGHNT and CDR2 YENEEA come from the germline V gene. The DNA for the CDR3 is TGTGCCAGCAGCCTAGGAGAACGGGAGCAGTTCTTC. Translating gives CASSLGEREQFF.